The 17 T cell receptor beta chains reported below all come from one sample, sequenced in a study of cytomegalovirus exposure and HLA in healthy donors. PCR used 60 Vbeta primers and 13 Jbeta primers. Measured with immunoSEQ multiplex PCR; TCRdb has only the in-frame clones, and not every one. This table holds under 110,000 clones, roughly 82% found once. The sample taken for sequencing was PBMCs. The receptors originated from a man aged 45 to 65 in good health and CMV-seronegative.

The CDR3 nucleotides are TGTGCCAGCAGCTTGTACTACTCCGGGGGTCGCGCCGGGGAGCTGTTTTTT. Amino acid sequence: CASSLYYSGGRAGELFF. V is TRBV5-4 and J is TRBJ2-2, with D tentatively TRBD2 (6 bases). Germline lookup yields CDR1 SGHNT and CDR2 YYREEE (reference sequence). This CDR3 spans 17 amino acids. V dropped 1 base and J dropped 6 bases, with 19 bases sitting between them.

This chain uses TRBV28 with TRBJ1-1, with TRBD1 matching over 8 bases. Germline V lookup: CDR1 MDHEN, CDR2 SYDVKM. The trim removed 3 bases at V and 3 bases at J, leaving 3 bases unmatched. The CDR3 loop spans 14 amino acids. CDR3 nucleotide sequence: TGTGCCAGCAGTTTCCTGGACAGGGACACTGAAGCTTTCTTT. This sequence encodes CASSFLDRDTEAFF.

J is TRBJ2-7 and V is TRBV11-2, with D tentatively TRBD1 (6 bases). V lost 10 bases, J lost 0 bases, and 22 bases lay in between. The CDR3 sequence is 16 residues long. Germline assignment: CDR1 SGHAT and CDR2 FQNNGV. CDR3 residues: CATEKSQGTSSYEQYF. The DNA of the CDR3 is TGTGCCACCGAGAAGTCCCAGGGGACGAGCTCCTACGAGCAGTACTTC.

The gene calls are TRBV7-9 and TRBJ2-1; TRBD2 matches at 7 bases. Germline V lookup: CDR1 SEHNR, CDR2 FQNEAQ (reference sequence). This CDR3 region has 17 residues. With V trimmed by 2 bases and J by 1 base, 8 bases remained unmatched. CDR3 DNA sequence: TGTGCCAGCAGCTTAAAGGGAGGGCCAAATTCCTACAATGAGCAGTTCTTC. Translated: CASSLKGGPNSYNEQFF.

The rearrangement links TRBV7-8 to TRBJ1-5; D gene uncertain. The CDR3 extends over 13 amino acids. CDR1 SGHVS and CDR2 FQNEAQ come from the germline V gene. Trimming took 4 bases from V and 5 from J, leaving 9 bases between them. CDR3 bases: TGTGCCAGCAGCTCGGGTTTCGATCAGCCCCAGCATTTT. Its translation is CASSSGFDQPQHF.

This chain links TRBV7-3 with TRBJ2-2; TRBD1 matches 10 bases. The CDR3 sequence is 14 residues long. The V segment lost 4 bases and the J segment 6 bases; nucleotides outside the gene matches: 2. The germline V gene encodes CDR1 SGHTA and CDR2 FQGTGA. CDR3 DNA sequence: TGTGCCAGCAGCTCGGGACAGGGGCCCGGGGAGCTGTTTTTT. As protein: CASSSGQGPGELFF.

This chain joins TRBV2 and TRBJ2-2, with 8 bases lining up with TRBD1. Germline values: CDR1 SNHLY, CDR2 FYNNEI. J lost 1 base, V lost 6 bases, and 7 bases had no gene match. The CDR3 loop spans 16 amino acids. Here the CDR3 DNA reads TGTGCCAGCAGCGTGACAGGGGCGGAGAACACCGGGGAGCTGTTTTTT. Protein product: CASSVTGAENTGELFF. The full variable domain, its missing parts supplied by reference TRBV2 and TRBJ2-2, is EPEVTQTPSHQVTQMGQEVILRCVPISNHLYFYWYRQILGQKVEFLVSFYNNEISEKSEIFDDQFSVERPDGSNFTLKIRSTKLEDSAMYFCASSVTGAENTGELFFGEGSRLTVL.

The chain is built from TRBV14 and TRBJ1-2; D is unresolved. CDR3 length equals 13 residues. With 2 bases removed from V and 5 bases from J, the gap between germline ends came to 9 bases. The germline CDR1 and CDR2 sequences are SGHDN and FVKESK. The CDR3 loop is CASSQRLTYGYTF. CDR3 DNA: TGTGCCAGCAGCCAACGACTGACTTATGGCTACACCTTC.

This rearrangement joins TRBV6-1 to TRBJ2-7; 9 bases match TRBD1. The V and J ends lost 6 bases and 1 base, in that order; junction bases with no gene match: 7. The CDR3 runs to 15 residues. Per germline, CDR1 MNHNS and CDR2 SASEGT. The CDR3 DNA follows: TGTGCCAGCAGCCGGGACAGGGAATCATCCTACGAGCAGTACTTC. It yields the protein CASSRDRESSYEQYF.

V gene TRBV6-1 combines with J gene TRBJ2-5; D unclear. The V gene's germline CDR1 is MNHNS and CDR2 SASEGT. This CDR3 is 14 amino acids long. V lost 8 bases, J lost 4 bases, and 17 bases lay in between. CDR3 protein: CASAPGYNLETQYF. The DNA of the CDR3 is TGTGCCAGCGCACCGGGTTACAACTTAGAGACCCAGTACTTC.

CDR3 DNA: TGTGCCAGCAGCTTAACCGGGACAGGGGAAGAGACCCAGTACTTC. Translated: CASSLTGTGEETQYF. The gene calls are TRBV7-3 and TRBJ2-5, with 10 bases identical to TRBD1. The CDR3 runs 15 residues. Germline CDR1 and CDR2: SGHTA and FQGTGA. The V gene end was trimmed by 0 bases and the J gene end by 3 bases; junction bases not matched to a gene: 1.

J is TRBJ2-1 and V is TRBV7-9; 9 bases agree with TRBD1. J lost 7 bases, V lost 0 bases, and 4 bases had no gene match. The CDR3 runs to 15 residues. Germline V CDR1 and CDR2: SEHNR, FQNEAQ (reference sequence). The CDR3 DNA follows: TGTGCCAGCAGCTTAGCGGGGACAGGGTTAAATGAGCAGTTCTTC. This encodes CASSLAGTGLNEQFF.

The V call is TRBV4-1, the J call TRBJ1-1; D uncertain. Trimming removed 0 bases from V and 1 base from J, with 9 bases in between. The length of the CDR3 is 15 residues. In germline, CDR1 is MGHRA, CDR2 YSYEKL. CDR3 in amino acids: CASSQETARNTEAFF. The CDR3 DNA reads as TGCGCCAGCAGCCAAGAAACAGCTCGGAACACTGAAGCTTTCTTT.

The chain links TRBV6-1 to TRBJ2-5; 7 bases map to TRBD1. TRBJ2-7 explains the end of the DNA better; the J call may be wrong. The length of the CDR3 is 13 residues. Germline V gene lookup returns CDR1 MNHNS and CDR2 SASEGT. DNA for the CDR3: TGTGCCAGCACTCTGCAGGGGGCCTACGAGCAGTACTTC. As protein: CASTLQGAYEQYF.

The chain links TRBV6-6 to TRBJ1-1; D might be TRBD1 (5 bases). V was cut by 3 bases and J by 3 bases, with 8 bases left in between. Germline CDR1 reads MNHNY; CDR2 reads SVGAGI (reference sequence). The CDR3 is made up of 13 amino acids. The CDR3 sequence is CASSYRGDTEAFF. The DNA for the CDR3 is TGTGCCAGCAGTTATAGGGGCGACACTGAAGCTTTCTTT.

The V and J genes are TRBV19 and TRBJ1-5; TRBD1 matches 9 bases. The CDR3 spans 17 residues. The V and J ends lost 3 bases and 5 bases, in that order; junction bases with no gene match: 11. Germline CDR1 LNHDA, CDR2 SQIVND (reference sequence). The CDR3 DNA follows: TGTGCCAGTAGTATCGGGGGGAGACAGGGGGTCCATCAGCCCCAGCATTTT. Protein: CASSIGGRQGVHQPQHF.

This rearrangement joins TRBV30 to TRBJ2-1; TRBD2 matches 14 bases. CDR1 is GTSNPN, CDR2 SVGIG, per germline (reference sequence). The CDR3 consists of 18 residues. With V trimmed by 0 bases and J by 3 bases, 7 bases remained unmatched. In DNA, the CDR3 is TGTGCCTGGAGTGTACAAAGGGGGACTAGCGGGAGCTACAATGAGCAGTTCTTC. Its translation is CAWSVQRGTSGSYNEQFF.